Each of the 10 T cell receptor beta chains below was sequenced from the same sample in a study of T cell responses to AZD1222 COVID-19 vaccine (dated by TCRdb to the early 2020s). Library preparation employed the immunoSEQ multiplex PCR assay. TCRdb took over this immuneACCESS table, retaining in-frame rearrangements with V and J assigned. Such tables are incomplete; in checked studies, under half of the missing clones stem from an unresolved V gene, and the remainder is unexplained. This sample is represented by 72,000 or so clones; approximately 90% of them were singletons. Roughly 28% of the sample belongs to the ten largest clones. Taken with the paper, the label for time point translates to: about 28 days (+/-7) after the second vaccine dose. Here the sequenced sample was peripheral blood, taken 28 days after the second AZD1222 dose. The receptors were gathered from an adult who received the AZD1222 COVID-19 vaccine.

The chain carries TRBV18 and TRBJ1-2; a weak D match, TRBD1 (5 bases). CDR3 size: 12 residues. V was cut by 5 bases and J by 4 bases, with 8 bases left in between. Germline CDR1 and CDR2: KGHSH and LQKENI. This chain's CDR3 is CASSERGYGYTF. The CDR3 DNA is TGTGCCAGCTCAGAAAGGGGCTATGGCTACACCTTC.

Here the CDR3 reads CASSLGRVASGYEQYF. In DNA, the CDR3 is TGTGCCAGCAGCCTCGGAAGGGTCGCTTCCGGGTACGAGCAGTACTTC. The V gene is TRBV14, the J gene TRBJ2-7; no clear D gene. The CDR3 totals 16 residues. The V end lost 4 bases, the J end lost 4 bases, and 20 bases lay between the germline ends. From germline, CDR1 is SGHDN and CDR2 FVKESK.

The chain couples TRBV4-1 to TRBJ2-1; TRBD1 matches at 9 bases. The CDR3 spans 13 residues. Trimming took 4 bases from V and 6 from J; bases not matched to a gene: 1. The germline CDR1 and CDR2 sequences are MGHRA and YSYEKL. The chain's CDR3 is CASSLGQGNEQFF. The CDR3 DNA follows: TGCGCCAGCAGCCTGGGACAGGGCAATGAGCAGTTCTTC.

The V call is TRBV6-5, the J call TRBJ1-6; D not resolved. V shed 5 bases and J shed 11 bases, with 13 bases lying between them. The CDR3 has 13 amino acids. CDR1 is MNHEY, CDR2 SVGAGI, per germline. For the CDR3, the DNA is TGTGCCAGCAGTACCTGGACGCAGGCACCCCTCCACTTT. This codes for CASSTWTQAPLHF.

V and J are TRBV7-8 and TRBJ1-1; D gene uncertain. Per germline, CDR1 SGHVS and CDR2 FQNEAQ. This CDR3 has 13 amino acids. V was cut by 2 bases and J by 4 bases, with 8 bases left in between. CDR3 sequence (DNA): TGTGCCAGCAGCTTAACTCCCAGCACTGAAGCTTTCTTT. It encodes CASSLTPSTEAFF.

V gene TRBV5-1 combines with J gene TRBJ2-5; 8 bases are shared with TRBD1. V dropped 2 bases and J dropped 1; count of bases not matched to a gene: 22. Germline V gene data show CDR1 as SGHRS and CDR2 as YFSETQ. The CDR3 runs 21 residues. CDR3 sequence: CASSFKASGIAGTGGQETQYF. In DNA, the CDR3 is TGCGCCAGCAGCTTCAAAGCCTCGGGGATTGCGGGGACAGGAGGCCAAGAGACCCAGTACTTC.

The genes are TRBV19 and TRBJ2-2; D unclear. The CDR3 covers 13 residues. Per germline, CDR1 LNHDA and CDR2 SQIVND (reference sequence). Trimming stripped 3 bases from V and 7 bases from J, with 9 bases between. The CDR3 nucleotides are TGTGCCAGTAGTATTTTGCTGAGCGGGGAGCTGTTTTTT. It specifies CASSILLSGELFF.

The J gene is TRBJ1-2, the V gene TRBV27, with 7 bases identical to TRBD1. The germline CDR1 and CDR2 sequences are MNHEY and SMNVEV (reference sequence). Trimming cost V 6 bases and J 7 bases; bases outside gene matches: 14. This CDR3 comprises 15 residues. The CDR3 is CASSQTGTAPSGYTF. CDR3 DNA sequence: TGTGCCAGCAGCCAGACCGGGACAGCGCCCAGTGGCTACACCTTC.

The chain couples TRBV19 to TRBJ1-4; D uncertain. There are 14 residues in the CDR3. CDR1 and CDR2 (germline): LNHDA, SQIVND (reference sequence). V was pared by 6 bases and J by 0 bases, with 8 bases between. The CDR3 DNA is TGTGCCAGTAGCGACCGTGCAACTAATGAAAAACTGTTTTTT. It codes for CASSDRATNEKLFF.

The J gene is TRBJ2-5, the V gene TRBV7-2; D possibly uses TRBD1 or TRBD2 (5 bases each). Trimming cost V 6 bases and J 5 bases, with 19 bases left between them. Germline lookup yields CDR1 SGHTA and CDR2 FQGNSA. The CDR3 has 15 residues. The CDR3 region has the DNA TGTGCCAGCAGTTTCAGAGGGGAGATGGGGGAGACCCAGTACTTC. This codes for CASSFRGEMGETQYF.